The 17 T cell receptor beta chains below come from one sample, sequenced in a study of response to subunit inactivated influenza vaccine. TCRdb redid the calling of the RT-PCR reads with MiXCR, one entry per CDR3 protein. The table records roughly 780,000 distinct CDR3 sequences, about 18% of them present only once. The sequenced sample was PBMCs from blood, obtained 4 to 6 days after vaccination. The source of these receptors is a man aged 45 to 65 who received an inactivated influenza vaccine.

The CDR3 sequence is CASSKLKETQYF. Written as DNA, the CDR3 is TGTGCCAGCAGCAAATTAAAAGAGACCCAGTACTTC. The chain joins TRBV7-9 to TRBJ2-5; D ambiguous. V gave up 5 bases and J gave up 3 bases, with 7 bases separating them. CDR3 length: 12 amino acids. Per the germline V gene, CDR1 is SEHNR and CDR2 is FQNEAQ (reference sequence).

This clonotype was observed at least ten times. V usage is TRBV12-3 or TRBV12-4 and J usage is TRBJ1-1, with a possible D match to TRBD1 (5 bases). The length of the CDR3 is 13 residues. V shed 4 bases and J shed 0 bases, with 6 bases lying between them. The chain's CDR3 is CASSSRVNTEAFF. CDR3 DNA sequence: TGTGCCAGCAGTTCCAGGGTGAACACTGAAGCTTTCTTT.

Of note for this clonotype: A much larger clone lies a single base off, so this may be a read error. The CDR3 here is CASSQDVGGEQFF. The DNA of the CDR3 is TGTGCCAGCAGCCAAGATGTGGGGGGTGAGCAGTTCTTC. The J gene is TRBJ2-1, the V gene TRBV3-1, with D possibly TRBD2 on 6 matching bases. This CDR3 contains 13 residues. V was shortened by 0 bases and J by 9 bases, with 9 bases between the two germline ends. CDR1 LGHDT and CDR2 YNNKEL come from the germline V gene (reference sequence).

V gene TRBV7-2 combines with J gene TRBJ2-1; TRBD2 aligns across 7 bases. The CDR3 is 15 amino acids. Per germline, CDR1 SGHTA and CDR2 FQGNSA. V gave up 7 bases and J gave up 7 bases; unmatched junction bases: 13. The chain's CDR3 is CASNRRPGGINEQFF. In DNA, the CDR3 is TGTGCCAGCAACCGAAGACCGGGAGGAATAAATGAGCAGTTCTTC.

In its sample, this clonotype was seen many times. The chain links TRBV5-1 to TRBJ1-2; D is possibly TRBD1 (5 bases). This CDR3 region has 14 residues. CDR1 and CDR2 (germline): SGHRS, YFSETQ. The V end was cut by 0 bases, the J end by 3 bases, with 9 bases between. The CDR3 region is CASSLDDSYYGYTF. CDR3 DNA: TGCGCCAGCAGCTTGGACGACAGCTACTATGGCTACACCTTC.

The rearrangement uses TRBV20-1 and TRBJ2-5; unclear D gene. The CDR3 extends over 13 amino acids. V was pared by 0 bases and J by 5 bases, with 10 bases between. The germline gives CDR1 DFQATT, CDR2 SNEGSKA (reference sequence). Here the CDR3 reads CSARDPQWETQYF. In DNA form, the CDR3 reads TGCAGTGCTAGAGATCCCCAGTGGGAGACCCAGTACTTC.

The V call is TRBV9, the J call TRBJ2-2; D unclear. CDR1 and CDR2 from the germline V gene are SGDLS and YYNGEE. V lost 0 bases and J 5 bases, leaving 17 bases between the germline ends. The CDR3 is made up of 17 amino acids. CDR3 sequence: CASSVGPGTRLTGELFF. The CDR3 region has the DNA TGTGCCAGCAGCGTAGGTCCAGGAACCCGCCTAACCGGGGAGCTGTTTTTT.

The table lists this clonotype with a few counts. The chain is built from TRBV12-3 or TRBV12-4 and TRBJ2-1; D might be TRBD1 or TRBD2, each matching 6 bases. This CDR3 has 16 amino acids. V gave up 4 bases and J gave up 4 bases, with 17 bases separating them. CDR3: CASSSFRGALYNEQFF. CDR3 nucleotides: TGTGCCAGCAGTTCGTTTAGGGGGGCTCTTTACAATGAGCAGTTCTTC.

This clonotype was picked up many times. The chain has TRBV20-1 and TRBJ2-3; D is uncertain. V was cut by 3 bases and J by 4 bases, with 5 bases left in between. Germline V gives CDR1 DFQATT, CDR2 SNEGSKA (reference sequence). The CDR3 consists of 11 residues. CDR3 coding DNA: TGCAGTGCTAGTCTCGCAGATACGCAGTATTTT. This encodes CSASLADTQYF.

This clonotype was counted a few times. The CDR3 region has the DNA TGTGCCAGCAGTTCCCTCGCTGAAGCTTTCTTT. It yields the protein CASSSLAEAFF. V is TRBV12-3 or TRBV12-4 and J is TRBJ1-1, with D unclear. CDR3 size: 11 residues. V lost 4 bases and J 6 bases, leaving 6 bases between the germline ends.

Ten or more counts support this clonotype. The chain is built from TRBV10-3 and TRBJ2-7, with TRBD2 matching over 7 bases. The CDR3 is 14 amino acids. Per germline, CDR1 ENHRY and CDR2 SYGVKD. With 0 bases clipped from V and 3 bases from J, the junction kept 2 bases outside the gene matches. CDR3 sequence (DNA): TGTGCCATCAGTGAGTCGACTAGCAGCTACGAGCAGTACTTC. Translating gives CAISESTSSYEQYF.

The genes are TRBV24-1 and TRBJ2-1; D could derive from TRBD1 or TRBD2 (5 bases each). The CDR3 is 17 amino acids. Germline values: CDR1 KGHDR, CDR2 SFDVKD. V lost 4 bases, J lost 1 base, and 16 bases lay in between. CDR3 bases: TGTGCCACCAGTGAACGTCCGGGACGGAGTTCCTACAATGAGCAGTTCTTC. Residues: CATSERPGRSSYNEQFF.

This clonotype was seen more than once but under ten times. V usage is TRBV24-1 and J usage is TRBJ1-2; D call uncertain. Germline CDR1 KGHDR, CDR2 SFDVKD. The V and J ends lost 4 bases and 3 bases respectively, with 11 bases between them. The length of the CDR3 is 14 residues. In DNA, the CDR3 is TGTGCCACCAGTGAGGCGAATCAGGACTATGGCTACACCTTC. This codes for CATSEANQDYGYTF.

This clonotype was counted only a few times. The chain has TRBV20-1 and TRBJ2-7; D is perhaps TRBD1 (6 bases). The germline V gene has CDR1 DFQATT and CDR2 SNEGSKA (reference sequence). V was shortened by 6 bases and J by 0 bases, with 18 bases between the two germline ends. The CDR3 runs to 15 residues. The CDR3 DNA is TGCAGTGCAGGCCGGGACATAACCTACTCCTACGAGCAGTACTTC. Its protein is CSAGRDITYSYEQYF.

The sample holds one count of this clonotype. The chain is built from TRBV5-1 and TRBJ1-6, with D perhaps matching TRBD1 (6 bases). The CDR3 sequence is 15 residues long. Germline-derived CDR1 and CDR2 are SGHRS and YFSETQ. V lost 1 base, J lost 6 bases, and 11 bases lay in between. The CDR3 protein is CASSLSDRRNSPLHF. In nucleotides, the CDR3 is TGCGCCAGCAGCTTGTCTGACAGGCGTAATTCACCCCTCCACTTT.

CDR3 in amino acids: CASSLDSDRMTYEQYF. The CDR3 DNA is TGCGCCAGCAGCTTGGACTCGGACAGGATGACCTACGAGCAGTACTTC. The J gene is TRBJ2-7, the V gene TRBV5-1; 7 bases are shared with TRBD1. This CDR3 spans 16 amino acids. Germline-derived CDR1 and CDR2 are SGHRS and YFSETQ. V lost 0 bases and J lost 2; bases outside the gene matches: 8. The full variable domain, rest sourced from reference TRBV5-1 and TRBJ2-7, is KAGVTQTPRYLIKTRGQQVTLSCSPISGHRSVSWYQQTPGQGLQFLFEYFSETQRNKGNFPGRFSGRQFSNSRSEMNVSTLELGDSALYLCASSLDSDRMTYEQYFGPGTRLTVT.

J is TRBJ2-1 and V is TRBV20-1; D is undetermined. The V gene's germline CDR1 is DFQATT and CDR2 SNEGSKA (reference sequence). V lost 3 bases, J lost 4 bases, and 19 bases lay in between. The CDR3 length is 16 residues. The CDR3 nucleotides read TGCAGTGCTAGGTCGCCGCGGACCCCCCAGTACAATGAGCAGTTCTTC. Translating gives CSARSPRTPQYNEQFF.